This entry lists 3 T cell receptor beta chains sequenced from one sample in a study of blood T cell repertoires in COVID-19. The protocol was immunoSEQ multiplex PCR, while the TCRdb copy is restricted to in-frame clones and leaves out a portion. The sample consists of about 200,000 clones, 86% of them appearing once. Sequencing used peripheral blood. These receptors originate from a young man who had recovered from COVID-19.

The V call is TRBV9, the J call TRBJ2-2, with D perhaps matching TRBD2 (6 bases). The CDR3 totals 13 residues. CDR1 and CDR2 from the germline V gene are SGDLS and YYNGEE. V dropped 2 bases and J dropped 4 bases, with 6 bases sitting between them. Here the CDR3 reads CASSVGGTGELFF. In nucleotides, the CDR3 is TGTGCCAGCAGCGTCGGGGGCACCGGGGAGCTGTTTTTT.

The rearrangement uses TRBV6-2 or TRBV6-3 and TRBJ1-2, with 9 nucleotides matching TRBD1. Germline V gene sequence: CDR1 MNHEY, CDR2 SVGEGT. V lost 6 bases, J lost 5 bases, and 13 bases stayed unmatched. The CDR3 length is 16 residues. This CDR3 is CASSTLRDRVSYGYTF. Here the CDR3 DNA reads TGTGCCAGCAGCACCCTCCGGGACAGGGTGAGTTATGGCTACACCTTC.

This rearrangement joins TRBV7-6 to TRBJ1-1, with a tentative D call TRBD1 (5 bases). The CDR3 length is 17 residues. With 3 bases removed from V and 4 bases from J, the gap between germline ends came to 21 bases. The V gene's germline CDR1 is SGHVS and CDR2 FNYEAQ. The CDR3 region is CASSLEGRSGQATEAFF. CDR3 sequence (DNA): TGTGCCAGCAGCTTGGAGGGGAGATCGGGTCAGGCCACTGAAGCTTTCTTT.